Listed below are T cell receptor beta chains from one sample, sequenced in a study of blood T cell repertoires in COVID-19. TCRdb's copy holds only in-frame clones and misses some; the assay was immunoSEQ multiplex PCR. The sample consists of about 150,000 clones, roughly 82% of them appearing once. The specimen sequenced was peripheral blood. Receptors originate from a woman aged 50 to 65 with acute or convalescent COVID-19. The CDR3 runs from the conserved cysteine through the conserved F or W. D genes are given only for firm matches. The size field is filled for only some rows; it gives once, few, many or a size class.

TGTGCCAGCAGCTTAGGCAGGGACAGTCCGACCCTCTTTATGCGGCAGTACTTC CASSLGRDSPTLFMRQYF TRBD1 TRBJ2-7 - TRBV7-8
TGTGCCAGCAGCTTAGACGGACTAGCGGACGAGGGGGATACGCAGTATTTT CASSLDGLADEGDTQYF TRBD2 TRBJ2-3 - TRBV11-3
TGTGCCACCAGCAGAGGATATTTGGGACAGGGGCGGAGTGGCTACACCTTC CATSRGYLGQGRSGYTF TRBD1 TRBJ1-2 - TRBV15
TGTGCCAGCAGCTTAGTTGGGGGCGCAATTGGTCGGCCCCAGCATTTT CASSLVGGAIGRPQHF - TRBJ1-5 few TRBV7-2
TGTGCCAGCAGCTTAGGGGGATTGGGCGCAGTGAACACTGAAGCTTTCTTT CASSLGGLGAVNTEAFF - TRBJ1-1 - TRBV5-6
TGTGCCAGCAGGCAGATCGTCGGGAAGACCCAGTACTTC CASRQIVGKTQYF - TRBJ2-5 - TRBV7-2
TGCGCCAGCAGCTTCGGACAGCCCCGGGTGGGCTACACCTTC CASSFGQPRVGYTF - TRBJ1-2 - TRBV5-1
TGTGCCAGCAGTTACCCGCAGGCCTACGAGCAGTACTTC CASSYPQAYEQYF - TRBJ2-7 few TRBV6-2/TRBV6-3
TGTGCCAGCAGCGTTAGGGAGCGGCCCGAATATGGCTACACCTTC CASSVRERPEYGYTF - TRBJ1-2 - TRBV11-2
TGCGCCAGCAGCCAATTTAGCGGGGGCCTGAACACCGGGGAGCTGTTTTTT CASSQFSGGLNTGELFF TRBD2 TRBJ2-2 - TRBV4-3
TGTGCCAGCAGCCAAGCACCGGCCGCAGGGGGGTCATACACCTTC CASSQAPAAGGSYTF TRBD1 TRBJ1-2 - TRBV4-2
TGTGCCAGTGGGGGAGGGGGGACCCAGTACTTC CASGGGGTQYF - TRBJ2-5 - TRBV19
TGTGCCAGCAGCCAAGTTTCAGGTTTTACCACCGGGACAAGAGAGGAAAAACTGTTTTTT CASSQVSGFTTGTREEKLFF - TRBJ1-4 - TRBV3-1/TRBV3-2
TGTGCCAGCAGCTTCTGGTCAGGGGCGGGTCAGCCCCAGCATTTT CASSFWSGAGQPQHF - TRBJ1-5 - TRBV5-5
TGTGCCAGCAGCAAGCCGGACAGGCTGTATGGCTACACCTTC CASSKPDRLYGYTF - TRBJ1-2 - TRBV21-1
TGTGCCACCAGTGACCACAACCACGACAGTGATGGCTACACCTTC CATSDHNHDSDGYTF - TRBJ1-2 - TRBV24-1
TGTGCCACCAGTGATCTAACTAGCGGGAAAGACAATGAGCAGTTCTTC CATSDLTSGKDNEQFF TRBD2 TRBJ2-1 - TRBV24-1
TGTGCCAGTAGTGGCTCATCTGGAAACACCATATATTTT CASSGSSGNTIYF - TRBJ1-3 - TRBV19
TGTGCCAGCACGAGAGGGGGTGGAAGCAATCAGCCCCAGCATTTT CASTRGGGSNQPQHF - TRBJ1-5 - TRBV19
TGTGCCAGCAGGAGGGACAGGGGGCCTTATGGCTACACCTTC CASRRDRGPYGYTF TRBD1 TRBJ1-2 - TRBV2
TGTGCCAGTAGTATGACTAGCGGGACGGGGGAGACCCAGTACTTC CASSMTSGTGETQYF TRBD2 TRBJ2-5 - TRBV19
TGTGCCAGTAGCCCCCCACGAATGGGGGCTCGGAATTCACCCCTCCACTTT CASSPPRMGARNSPLHF - TRBJ1-6 - TRBV19
TGCAGCGTTCTGACTGAGAGCTCCTACAATGAGCAGTTCTTC CSVLTESSYNEQFF - TRBJ2-1 - TRBV29-1
TGTGCCAGCAGCTTATTAGGCGGGTCCCTAGGGTTCACAGATACGCAGTATTTT CASSLLGGSLGFTDTQYF - TRBJ2-3 - TRBV7-9
TGTGCCAGCAGTCGACAGGGGGCCGGGGAGCTGTTTTTT CASSRQGAGELFF TRBD1 TRBJ2-2 - TRBV6-2/TRBV6-3
TGTGCCAGCAGCCGCTGGGGGGGTGAGACCCAGTACTTC CASSRWGGETQYF TRBD2 TRBJ2-5 - TRBV7-2
TGTGCCAGCAAGGGGTCCTTCAATCAGCCCCAGCATTTT CASKGSFNQPQHF - TRBJ1-5 - TRBV2
TGTGCCGCCGAGACAGCTGACGGCGGAACGTCCTACGAGCAGTACTTC CAAETADGGTSYEQYF - TRBJ2-7 - TRBV5-5
TGTGCCAGCAGCCGTAATTCGGGGGGCTGGACTGAAGCTTTCTTT CASSRNSGGWTEAFF - TRBJ1-1 - TRBV7-9
TGTGCCAGCAGTTACGTGGCAGAGGGTCAGCCCCAGCATTTT CASSYVAEGQPQHF - TRBJ1-5 - TRBV6-5
TGTGCCAGCAGCCGGGACAACCAAGAGACCCAGTACTTC CASSRDNQETQYF - TRBJ2-5 once TRBV11-2
TGTGCCAGCTCACCATTTGGGACAGGGGGCGCAGAGACCCAGTACTTC CASSPFGTGGAETQYF TRBD1 TRBJ2-5 - TRBV18
TGTGCCAGCAGCCAAGGGCAGGGGACCCAGCATTTT CASSQGQGTQHF - TRBJ1-5 - TRBV28
TGTGCCAGCAGCCTGACCGGGACAGGGGCTTCTGGGGCCAACGTCCTGACTTTC CASSLTGTGASGANVLTF TRBD1 TRBJ2-6 - TRBV5-8
TGTGCCAGTAGGCCCCGGGGGTCACGCTACGAGCAGTACTTC CASRPRGSRYEQYF - TRBJ2-7 - TRBV19
TGTGCCAGCAGCTTGACAGGGGGCGCAGGGAATGAAAAACTGTTTTTT CASSLTGGAGNEKLFF TRBD1 TRBJ1-4 many TRBV5-4
TGTGCCAGCAGCTTATTCGAGGGAGATACGCAGTATTTT CASSLFEGDTQYF - TRBJ2-3 - TRBV11-3
TGTGCCAGCAGCCAAGAGTGGGAGACCTACGAGCAGTACTTC CASSQEWETYEQYF - TRBJ2-7 - TRBV3-1/TRBV3-2
TGTGCCAGCAGCCCCCGGGGTGCTAGCGACCCCGGGGAGCTGTTTTTT CASSPRGASDPGELFF - TRBJ2-2 - TRBV5-4